A selection of T cell receptor beta chains follows, all from one sample in a study of human T cells and chemical hapten exposure. TCRdb passed the RACE reads through MiXCR, listing each CDR3 protein once. The top ten clones hold approximately 2% of a sample with over 85,000 distinct CDR3 sequences, around 12% of them seen once. Here the sequenced sample was whole blood, taken in connection with sensitization to the hapten diphenylcyclopropenone (DPC). These receptors were taken from a woman in her 40s with alopecia areata. Some clones in this sample may be carry-over from other donors' samples. The CDR3 runs from the conserved cysteine through the conserved F or W. The order of the fields is clone size, V gene, J gene, D gene, CDR3 DNA, CDR3 protein. D genes are given only for firm matches. Where a row states a size, it is once, few, many or the class of an expanded clone; other rows omit it.

size: many
V: TRBV5-1
J: TRBJ2-6
D: -
DNA: TGCGCCAGCAGCCCAGGAGACTCTGGGGCCAACGTCCTGACTTTC
CDR3: CASSPGDSGANVLTF

size: -
V: TRBV28
J: TRBJ2-7
D: -
DNA: TGTGCCAGCAGTAGTTGGGGGAGCCTCTCCTACGAGCAGTACTTC
CDR3: CASSSWGSLSYEQYF

size: few
V: TRBV7-3
J: TRBJ1-1
D: -
DNA: TGTGCCAGCAGCTCGGGGCCAAGTTATGAAGCTTTCTTT
CDR3: CASSSGPSYEAFF

size: many
V: TRBV12-3/TRBV12-4
J: TRBJ1-6
D: -
DNA: TGTGCCAGCAGCCGCGAGGGCTCACCCCTCCACTTT
CDR3: CASSREGSPLHF

size: few
V: TRBV7-8
J: TRBJ1-5
D: -
DNA: TGTGCCAGCAGCCCACTGACAGAAAATCAGCCCCAGCATTTT
CDR3: CASSPLTENQPQHF

size: few
V: TRBV19
J: TRBJ1-5
D: -
DNA: TGTGCCAGTAGTATAGTACCCCTTCTGGGACAGCCCCAGCATTTT
CDR3: CASSIVPLLGQPQHF

size: many
V: TRBV6-2/TRBV6-3
J: TRBJ2-6
D: -
DNA: TGTGCCAGCAGTTACGGGGCATCGGACGGGGCCAACGTCCTGACTTTC
CDR3: CASSYGASDGANVLTF

size: few
V: TRBV7-6
J: TRBJ2-6
D: -
DNA: TGTGCCAGCAGCTTAATGGCCTCAGGGGCCAACGTCCTGACTTTC
CDR3: CASSLMASGANVLTF

size: few
V: TRBV7-8
J: TRBJ2-2
D: -
DNA: TGTGCCAGCAGCTTATGGGCGAACACCGGGGAGCTGTTTTTT
CDR3: CASSLWANTGELFF

size: -
V: TRBV6-1
J: TRBJ1-5
D: -
DNA: TGTGCCAGCAGTGCGACTGGCGACAATCAGCCCCAGCATTTT
CDR3: CASSATGDNQPQHF

size: -
V: TRBV27
J: TRBJ2-1
D: TRBD2
DNA: TGTGCCAGCAGTTTTGCGGCGGGAGGATACAATGAGCAGTTCTTC
CDR3: CASSFAAGGYNEQFF

size: few
V: TRBV5-1
J: TRBJ2-7
D: TRBD2
DNA: TGCGCCAGCAGCTCCGGACTAGCGGAAACATCCTACGAGCAGTACTTC
CDR3: CASSSGLAETSYEQYF

size: -
V: TRBV10-3
J: TRBJ2-3
D: -
DNA: TGTGCCATCAGTGAGGGACACCCGCAGTATTTT
CDR3: CAISEGHPQYF